The TCR beta chain under discussion was sequenced for a study of blood T cell repertoires in COVID-19. Study overall: In each case, the material was cDNA or gDNA derived from T cells, B-cell-depleted T cells, or PBMCs.

Authors' processing steps: Amplification from reference gene primers served as the basis for estimated nucleated cell counts. Repertoires were generated with immunoSEQ multiplex PCR, while TCRdb's copy carries only in-frame clones and drops some. From that table come the V and J calls and clone size; the DNA was used to work out D and trimming. Counted here are some 150,000 clones, around four fifths occurring once; the ten biggest clones make up around 5%. Per the germline V gene, CDR1 is SNHLY and CDR2 is FYNNEI. With V trimmed by 4 bases and J by 7 bases, 8 bases remained unmatched. The CDR3 consists of 16 residues.

Input material: peripheral blood. The V call is TRBV2, the J call TRBJ2-7, with 15 bases matching TRBD2. The sequence derives from a human donor in a cohort sampled during active COVID-19. The CDR3 loop reads CASSGTSGGAATEQYF. The CDR3 DNA follows: TGTGCCAGCAGTGGGACTAGCGGGGGGGCTGCGACGGAGCAGTACTTC.